The next 5 T cell receptor beta chains were all read from a single sample in a study of PD-1 blockade in mismatch repair-deficient tumors. TCRdb's copy holds only in-frame clones and misses some; the assay was immunoSEQ multiplex PCR. This repertoire shows about 79,000 clones, 70% to 90% found once; its top ten account for 5% to 7%. The specimen was peripheral blood, collected 44 weeks after starting pembrolizumab. The receptors here all came from an adult with mismatch repair-deficient cancer.

The chain uses TRBV5-1 and TRBJ1-2; the match to TRBD1 covers 7 bases. V shed 0 bases, J shed 8 bases, and the junction held 19 bases outside the gene matches. The CDR3 contains 18 residues. Germline V gene sequence: CDR1 SGHRS, CDR2 YFSETQ. The CDR3 is CASSLDGTAALNLRGYTF. CDR3 in DNA: TGCGCCAGCAGCTTGGACGGGACAGCCGCCCTTAACCTTCGAGGCTACACCTTC.

The chain couples TRBV5-1 to TRBJ2-7, with D unclear. The V and J ends lost 2 bases and 0 bases respectively, with 6 bases between them. The CDR3 is 13 amino acids. Germline V gene data show CDR1 as SGHRS and CDR2 as YFSETQ. The CDR3 spells CASSFRSSYEQYF. In DNA, the CDR3 is TGCGCCAGCAGCTTCAGGAGCTCCTACGAGCAGTACTTC.

Remarks on this clone: One end of the junction is discordant with germline, which a read error may explain. The chain is built from TRBV29-1 and TRBJ2-1; D may be TRBD1 (5 bases). The CDR3 has 15 residues. Germline-derived CDR1 and CDR2 are SQVTM and ANQGSEA. As DNA, the CDR3 is TGCAGCGTGGAAGACAGTGTGAGCTCCTACAATGAGCAGTTCTTC. This encodes CSVEDSVSSYNEQFF.

The genes are TRBV27 and TRBJ2-3, with D hard to call. V lost 5 bases and J 1 base, leaving 13 bases between the germline ends. Germline V lookup: CDR1 MNHEY, CDR2 SMNVEV (reference sequence). The CDR3 sequence is 15 residues long. The CDR3 DNA is TGTGCCAGCAGTCGCCAGTCAATGGGCACAGATACGCAGTATTTT. Its protein product is CASSRQSMGTDTQYF.

The chain joins TRBV18 to TRBJ2-1; 9 nucleotides align to TRBD2. Trimming cost V 5 bases and J 3 bases; bases outside gene matches: 5. Per germline, CDR1 KGHSH and CDR2 LQKENI. There are 15 residues in the CDR3. CDR3 region: CASSVLAGNYNEQFF. The CDR3 nucleotides read TGTGCCAGCTCAGTTCTAGCGGGGAACTACAATGAGCAGTTCTTC. Full variable domain (outside the CDR3, taken from reference TRBV18 and TRBJ2-1): NAGVMQNPRHLVRRRGQEARLRCSPMKGHSHVYWYRQLPEEGLKFMVYLQKENIIDESGMPKERFSAEFPKEGPSILRIQQVVRGDSAAYFCASSVLAGNYNEQFFGPGTRLTVL.